The 15 T cell receptor beta chains presented below share a single source sample, sequenced in a study of long-term antiretroviral therapy in people with HIV. An immunoSEQ assay, version v3.0, was performed at survey level. Sequencing was performed with immunoSEQ multiplex PCR; in TCRdb, only in-frame clones are kept and a portion is missing. The table has tens of thousands of clones, roughly 85% seen once. Sequencing used unsorted PBMCs, obtained 0.2 years after starting antiretroviral therapy. Receptors were obtained from a woman aged 25 to 39 with HIV.

The chain combines TRBV5-1 with TRBJ2-5; TRBD1 matches at 7 bases. Germline CDR1 reads SGHRS; CDR2 reads YFSETQ. V gave up 3 bases and J gave up 3 bases; unmatched junction bases: 11. This CDR3 is 16 amino acids long. CDR3 bases: TGCGCCAGCAGCTGGAGCCTTGGGACAGTAGAAGAGACCCAGTACTTC. Encoded protein: CASSWSLGTVEETQYF.

The chain has TRBV6-5 and TRBJ2-5; D may be TRBD1 or TRBD2 (5 bases each). The CDR3 has 14 amino acids. The germline gives CDR1 MNHEY, CDR2 SVGAGI. With 6 bases removed from V and 4 bases from J, the gap between germline ends came to 15 bases. For the CDR3, the DNA is TGTGCCAGCAGCCTACTAGGGACCGGAGAGACCCAGTACTTC. Translating gives CASSLLGTGETQYF.

The rearrangement joins TRBV6-5 to TRBJ2-2; the D gene is possibly TRBD1 (5 bases). This CDR3 spans 13 amino acids. Trimming pared 7 bases from V and 7 bases from J, leaving 13 bases between. Germline V gene sequence: CDR1 MNHEY, CDR2 SVGAGI. This CDR3 reads CASTPRGGGELFF. CDR3 DNA sequence: TGTGCCAGCACTCCTAGGGGCGGCGGGGAGCTGTTTTTT.

This sequence joins TRBV18 and TRBJ1-1; 7 bases match TRBD1. CDR3 size: 14 residues. J lost 7 bases, V lost 4 bases, and 9 bases had no gene match. CDR1 is KGHSH, CDR2 LQKENI, per germline. Here the CDR3 DNA reads TGTGCCAGCTCACTTGACAGGGAGAGAGGTGAAGCTTTCTTT. Protein product: CASSLDRERGEAFF.

This CDR3 reads CASSEEPQPQHF. CDR3 bases: TGTGCCAGCAGTGAAGAACCTCAGCCCCAGCATTTT. The V and J genes are TRBV2 and TRBJ1-5, with D unresolved. V lost 1 base to trimming and J lost 6 bases, with 4 bases between them. Germline-derived CDR1 and CDR2 are SNHLY and FYNNEI. The CDR3 is made up of 12 amino acids.

The rearrangement links TRBV6-1 to TRBJ2-1, with a tentative D call TRBD2 (6 bases). V was shortened by 0 bases and J by 0 bases, with 6 bases between the two germline ends. The CDR3 consists of 15 residues. Germline V lookup: CDR1 MNHNS, CDR2 SASEGT. CDR3 region: CASSEAGGSYNEQFF. CDR3 nucleotide sequence: TGTGCCAGCAGTGAAGCGGGGGGCTCCTACAATGAGCAGTTCTTC.

Only one count was recorded for this clone. The V and J genes are TRBV4-2 and TRBJ1-3, with D maybe TRBD1 (6 bases). The CDR3 is made up of 15 amino acids. The germline V gene has CDR1 LGHNA and CDR2 YNFKEQ. Trimming shortened V by 4 bases and J by 4 bases, and 14 bases separated the two germline ends. The CDR3 is CASSLPPDSGNTIYF. The DNA of the CDR3 is TGTGCCAGCAGCCTTCCCCCGGACAGCGGAAACACCATATATTTT.

The rearrangement joins TRBV7-9 to TRBJ2-5; D not resolved. V was clipped by 5 bases and J by 3 bases, with 7 bases between them. CDR1 SEHNR and CDR2 FQNEAQ come from the germline V gene (reference sequence). This CDR3 spans 12 amino acids. The CDR3 reads CASSQPEETQYF. The CDR3 DNA is TGTGCCAGCAGCCAGCCTGAAGAGACCCAGTACTTC. Together with reference TRBV7-9 and TRBJ2-5, the CDR3 gives the full variable domain: DTGVSQNPRHKITKRGQNVTFRCDPISEHNRLYWYRQTLGQGPEFLTYFQNEAQLEKSRLLSDRFSAERPKGSFSTLEIQRTEQGDSAMYLCASSQPEETQYFGPGTRLLVL.

This clone was seen a handful of times. This sequence joins TRBV27 and TRBJ2-2; 8 positions match TRBD2. Germline V gene lookup returns CDR1 MNHEY and CDR2 SMNVEV (reference sequence). This CDR3 is 12 amino acids long. The CDR3, as DNA: TGTGTGATAATGGGACTAGCCGGGGAGCTGTTTTTT. Translation gives CVIMGLAGELFF.

J is TRBJ1-3 and V is TRBV2; tentative D call: TRBD1 (6 bases). The CDR3 sequence is 15 residues long. The V gene lost 6 bases and the J gene lost 0 bases, with 12 bases spanning the gap. Germline V gene sequence: CDR1 SNHLY, CDR2 FYNNEI. CDR3 coding DNA: TGTGCCAGCAGGAACAGGGATTACTCTGGAAACACCATATATTTT. It specifies CASRNRDYSGNTIYF. The variable domain in full, completed from reference TRBV2 and TRBJ1-3, reads EPEVTQTPSHQVTQMGQEVILRCVPISNHLYFYWYRQILGQKVEFLVSFYNNEISEKSEIFDDQFSVERPDGSNFTLKIRSTKLEDSAMYFCASRNRDYSGNTIYFGEGSWLTVV.

V usage is TRBV5-1 and J usage is TRBJ2-5; no reliable D call. The CDR3 has 11 residues. Germline-derived CDR1 and CDR2 are SGHRS and YFSETQ. Between the trimmed V and J ends, which lost 0 bases and 5 bases, there was a span of 2 bases. The CDR3 region is CASSLAETQYF. CDR3 DNA: TGCGCCAGCAGCTTGGCGGAGACCCAGTACTTC.

This chain links TRBV7-9 with TRBJ1-1, with 10 nucleotides matching TRBD1. The CDR3 runs to 15 residues. Germline CDR1 is SEHNR and CDR2 is FQNEAQ (reference sequence). V shed 6 bases, J shed 3 bases, and the junction held 7 bases outside the gene matches. Written as DNA, the CDR3 is TGTGCCAGCAGGGCAACCGGGACAGGGGACACTGAAGCTTTCTTT. Translating gives CASRATGTGDTEAFF.

The gene calls are TRBV11-1 and TRBJ2-7; TRBD1 is a possible D gene (6 bases). Germline V lookup: CDR1 SGHAT, CDR2 FQDESV (reference sequence). There are 15 residues in the CDR3. The V end lost 3 bases, the J end lost 1 base, and 13 bases lay between the germline ends. In DNA, the CDR3 is TGTGCCAGCAGCTTGGGCAGGGGCTTTTCCTACGAGCAGTACTTC. Encoded protein: CASSLGRGFSYEQYF.

The gene calls are TRBV5-1 and TRBJ2-1; 8 nucleotides align to TRBD1. The germline gives CDR1 SGHRS, CDR2 YFSETQ. The trim removed 2 bases at V and 2 bases at J, leaving 9 bases unmatched. The CDR3 runs to 17 residues. The CDR3 region is CASSFFQGQVPYNEQFF. The CDR3 DNA reads as TGCGCCAGCAGCTTCTTCCAGGGACAGGTCCCCTACAATGAGCAGTTCTTC.

The chain combines TRBV7-9 with TRBJ2-5, with D maybe TRBD1 (5 bases). V was trimmed by 4 bases and J by 1 base, leaving 13 bases between them. Germline CDR1 SEHNR, CDR2 FQNEAQ (reference sequence). The CDR3 length is 15 residues. The CDR3 DNA reads as TGTGCCAGCAGCTCCGGTCGACAGTTCCAAGAGACCCAGTACTTC. Protein: CASSSGRQFQETQYF.